This T cell receptor (beta chain) was sequenced for a study of shared T cell receptors in the human thymus. Clones were read by immunoSEQ multiplex PCR, and TCRdb kept only the in-frame ones, dropping some. Of roughly 660,000 clones detected, 70% to 90% appear once; the ten largest clones hold 0.0095% to 0.011%. This same sample was also taken into another study, of human thymus T cells. In that study: Thymus tissue was removed during corrective cardiac surgery. Related research found strongly overlapping thymic repertoires in unrelated individuals.

This clonotype originated in a boy younger than two with a congenital heart defect. The sequencing sample was made of thymocytes.

The CDR3, as DNA: TGCGCCAGCAGTGATACTAAACGGTGGGTTTCGGCGCAGTACTTC. This translates into CASSDTKRWVSAQYF. The rearrangement uses TRBV10-2 and TRBJ2-5; no reliable D call. The CDR3 has 15 residues. The V gene lost 3 bases and the J gene lost 11 bases, with 22 bases spanning the gap. CDR1 WSHSY and CDR2 SAAADI come from the germline V gene.